Listed below are T cell receptor beta chains from one sample, sequenced in a study of shared clonotypes between healthy human individuals. Some clones are missing from TCRdb's copy, which holds only in-frame ones; the method was immunoSEQ multiplex PCR. The profile shows about 680,000 clones, less than 80% of them singletons. The sequencing sample was made of memory CD4+ T cells sorted from blood. These receptors were taken from a woman aged 30 to 39 in good health. CDR3s include the opening cysteine and the closing phenylalanine or tryptophan. The D gene is left open where the match is weak. Only some rows state a clone size, as once, few, many or a class for expanded clones.

j_gene | abundance | d_gene | v_gene | CDR3aa | CDR3nt
TRBJ1-1 | - | - | TRBV7-2 | CASSLGTHTEAFF | TGTGCCAGCAGCCTGGGGACACACACTGAAGCTTTCTTT
TRBJ2-6 | once | TRBD1 | TRBV5-1 | CASSRRTGTGANVLTF | TGCGCCAGCAGCAGACGGACAGGGACCGGGGCCAACGTCCTGACTTTC
TRBJ2-1 | - | - | TRBV5-1 | CASRSLGERGYNEQFF | TGCGCCAGCAGATCACTCGGGGAGAGAGGCTACAATGAGCAGTTCTTC
TRBJ1-5 | - | - | TRBV5-1 | CASSEGSRGNQPQHF | TGCGCCAGCAGTGAGGGCAGTAGGGGCAATCAGCCCCAGCATTTT
TRBJ2-7 | - | - | TRBV11-1 | CASSLEWLGEQYF | TGTGCCAGCAGCTTAGAATGGTTGGGCGAGCAGTACTTC
TRBJ2-2 | - | - | TRBV18 | CASSQGNTGELFF | TGTGCCAGCTCACAGGGCAACACCGGGGAGCTGTTTTTT
TRBJ2-7 | - | TRBD1 | TRBV6-1 | CASGRGTGISYEQYF | TGTGCCAGCGGGAGGGGGACAGGGATCTCCTACGAGCAGTACTTC
TRBJ2-5 | - | - | TRBV5-4 | CASSLGHSTGETQYF | TGTGCCAGCAGCTTGGGCCACTCAACCGGGGAGACCCAGTACTTC
TRBJ2-7 | few | - | TRBV30 | CAWARGGQPYEQYF | TGTGCCTGGGCCAGGGGCGGCCAACCCTACGAGCAGTACTTC
TRBJ2-7 | - | TRBD2 | TRBV2 | CASSGGTSETYEQYF | TGTGCCAGCAGTGGGGGGACTAGCGAAACCTACGAGCAGTACTTC
TRBJ2-7 | - | - | TRBV27 | CASSFEDRPLEQYF | TGTGCCAGCAGTTTTGAGGATAGACCCTTGGAGCAGTACTTC
TRBJ1-5 | many | - | TRBV7-2 | CATAEFYSNQPQHF | TGTGCCACAGCAGAGTTTTATAGCAATCAGCCCCAGCATTTT
TRBJ2-7 | - | TRBD2 | TRBV7-2 | CASSRQRDSYEQYF | TGTGCCAGCAGCAGGCAGCGGGACTCCTACGAGCAGTACTTC
TRBJ1-1 | - | - | TRBV27 | CASSPGGFNTEAFF | TGTGCCAGCAGCCCGGGGGGGTTCAACACTGAAGCTTTCTTT
TRBJ2-1 | few | TRBD2 | TRBV14 | CASSRAGVYNEQFF | TGTGCCAGCAGCAGAGCGGGAGTTTACAATGAGCAGTTCTTC
TRBJ1-2 | - | - | TRBV7-2 | CASSLQRDNYGYTF | TGTGCCAGCAGCTTACAGAGAGACAACTATGGCTACACCTTC
TRBJ2-3 | - | - | TRBV5-5 | CASSGRVSAAQIGTQYF | TGTGCCAGCAGCGGGCGGGTCTCAGCGGCCCAGATCGGTACGCAGTATTTT
TRBJ2-3 | - | - | TRBV6-1 | CASSGGGSTDTQYF | TGTGCCAGCAGTGGGGGTGGGAGCACAGATACGCAGTATTTT
TRBJ2-1 | few | TRBD1 | TRBV5-1 | CASQTGGSYNEQFF | TGCGCCAGCCAAACAGGGGGCTCCTACAATGAGCAGTTCTTC
TRBJ2-1 | - | TRBD1 | TRBV27 | CASSLTGQGWHEQFF | TGTGCCAGCAGTTTGACGGGACAGGGTTGGCATGAGCAGTTCTTC
TRBJ2-2 | - | - | TRBV6-1 | CASSRGAGELFF | TGTGCCAGCAGTCGAGGGGCCGGGGAGCTGTTTTTT
TRBJ1-2 | - | - | TRBV7-2 | CASSPQRDLGYTF | TGTGCCAGCAGTCCCCAAAGGGACTTAGGCTACACCTTC
TRBJ2-7 | - | TRBD2 | TRBV11-1 | CASSSAGLAGRTNEQYF | TGTGCCAGCAGCTCCGCCGGGCTAGCGGGAAGGACTAACGAGCAGTACTTC
TRBJ2-7 | - | - | TRBV28 | CASGGTELSEQYF | TGTGCCAGCGGGGGGACAGAGTTAAGCGAGCAGTACTTC
TRBJ2-4 | - | - | TRBV28 | CASSRQSLAKNIQYF | TGTGCCAGCAGCCGACAGAGCCTAGCCAAAAACATTCAGTACTTC
TRBJ2-5 | - | - | TRBV18 | CASSRERGAETQYF | TGTGCCAGCTCACGAGAGAGGGGGGCGGAGACCCAGTACTTC
TRBJ2-7 | - | - | TRBV20-1 | CSASGPNEQYF | TGCAGTGCCTCCGGACCAAACGAGCAGTACTTC
TRBJ1-5 | - | TRBD1 | TRBV2 | CASSEEGQGMQPQHF | TGTGCCAGCAGTGAGGAGGGACAGGGTATGCAGCCCCAGCATTTT
TRBJ2-1 | - | TRBD2 | TRBV27 | CASSLLGLAGGMNEQFF | TGTGCCAGCAGTTTATTGGGACTAGCGGGAGGGATGAATGAGCAGTTCTTC
TRBJ1-2 | - | - | TRBV27 | CASSPIHGEGVYGYTF | TGTGCCAGCAGTCCTATACACGGGGAGGGCGTATATGGCTACACCTTC
TRBJ2-5 | - | TRBD2 | TRBV28 | CASSFPGGPVTQYF | TGTGCCAGCAGTTTCCCGGGAGGGCCGGTGACCCAGTACTTC
TRBJ1-1 | - | - | TRBV28 | CASSFQKRAFF | TGTGCCAGCAGTTTCCAAAAGCGAGCTTTCTTT
TRBJ2-2 | - | - | TRBV11-2 | CASSSLRGEGGELFF | TGTGCCAGCAGCTCGTTACGGGGAGAGGGCGGGGAGCTGTTTTTT
TRBJ1-4 | - | - | TRBV15 | CATSRGRGTNEKLFF | TGTGCCACCAGCAGAGGCAGGGGAACTAATGAAAAACTGTTTTTT
TRBJ2-7 | - | - | TRBV7-3 | CASGGIHNRHEQYF | TGTGCCAGCGGGGGGATTCACAACCGGCACGAGCAGTACTTC
TRBJ2-7 | - | - | TRBV5-8 | CASSLLTGKAYEQYF | TGTGCCAGCAGCTTGTTAACAGGAAAAGCCTACGAGCAGTACTTC
TRBJ1-5 | few | - | TRBV28 | CASRGASNQPQHF | TGTGCCAGCAGAGGGGCTAGCAATCAGCCCCAGCATTTT
TRBJ2-6 | once | - | TRBV18 | CASSPPRQTSGANVLTF | TGTGCCAGCTCACCACCGAGACAGACCTCTGGGGCCAACGTCCTGACTTTC
TRBJ1-5 | - | - | TRBV2 | CASSPPGLTTNQPQHF | TGTGCCAGCAGCCCCCCGGGACTTACCACAAATCAGCCCCAGCATTTT
TRBJ1-2 | - | - | TRBV7-2 | CASSTPPQDHYGYTF | TGTGCCAGCAGCACCCCCCCTCAAGATCACTATGGCTACACCTTC
TRBJ2-2 | - | - | TRBV15 | CATGQGFTGELFF | TGTGCCACCGGGCAGGGATTCACCGGGGAGCTGTTTTTT